This T cell receptor beta chain was sequenced for a study of shared clonotypes between healthy human individuals. About the research overall: Each donor's CD8 memory used one plate, CD8 naive two, each CD4 subset three. Broader study findings: Among the subsets, naive ones generally showed larger estimated richness than memory ones.

Healthy adults negative for HIV, lacking recent acute infections or vaccinations, served as donors. The CDR3 is 16 amino acids. Looked up from germline, CDR1 is MNHNY and CDR2 is SVGAGI (reference sequence). J was trimmed by 0 bases and V by 6 bases; bases with no gene match: 8. Several immunoSEQ 96-well plates shared each subset's DNA, each plate a replicate. Sequencing used immunoSEQ multiplex PCR; TCRdb keeps in-frame clones, though not all of them. The data contain 1.4 million or so clones, about 98.5% of them seen just once; the ten biggest clones take up 0.3% to 0.45%. On this clone itself: Its cognate antigen is unknown.

The TCR was taken from a man aged 30-40 years in good health. Sequenced sample: naive CD4+ T cells sorted from blood. Subset of the sample: CD45RA+ positively selected. This chain uses TRBV6-6 with TRBJ2-1, with 7 bases aligning to TRBD2. CDR3 sequence reads: CASSYVAGRSYNEQFF. The CDR3, as DNA: TGTGCCAGCAGCTATGTAGCGGGTCGCTCCTACAATGAGCAGTTCTTC.